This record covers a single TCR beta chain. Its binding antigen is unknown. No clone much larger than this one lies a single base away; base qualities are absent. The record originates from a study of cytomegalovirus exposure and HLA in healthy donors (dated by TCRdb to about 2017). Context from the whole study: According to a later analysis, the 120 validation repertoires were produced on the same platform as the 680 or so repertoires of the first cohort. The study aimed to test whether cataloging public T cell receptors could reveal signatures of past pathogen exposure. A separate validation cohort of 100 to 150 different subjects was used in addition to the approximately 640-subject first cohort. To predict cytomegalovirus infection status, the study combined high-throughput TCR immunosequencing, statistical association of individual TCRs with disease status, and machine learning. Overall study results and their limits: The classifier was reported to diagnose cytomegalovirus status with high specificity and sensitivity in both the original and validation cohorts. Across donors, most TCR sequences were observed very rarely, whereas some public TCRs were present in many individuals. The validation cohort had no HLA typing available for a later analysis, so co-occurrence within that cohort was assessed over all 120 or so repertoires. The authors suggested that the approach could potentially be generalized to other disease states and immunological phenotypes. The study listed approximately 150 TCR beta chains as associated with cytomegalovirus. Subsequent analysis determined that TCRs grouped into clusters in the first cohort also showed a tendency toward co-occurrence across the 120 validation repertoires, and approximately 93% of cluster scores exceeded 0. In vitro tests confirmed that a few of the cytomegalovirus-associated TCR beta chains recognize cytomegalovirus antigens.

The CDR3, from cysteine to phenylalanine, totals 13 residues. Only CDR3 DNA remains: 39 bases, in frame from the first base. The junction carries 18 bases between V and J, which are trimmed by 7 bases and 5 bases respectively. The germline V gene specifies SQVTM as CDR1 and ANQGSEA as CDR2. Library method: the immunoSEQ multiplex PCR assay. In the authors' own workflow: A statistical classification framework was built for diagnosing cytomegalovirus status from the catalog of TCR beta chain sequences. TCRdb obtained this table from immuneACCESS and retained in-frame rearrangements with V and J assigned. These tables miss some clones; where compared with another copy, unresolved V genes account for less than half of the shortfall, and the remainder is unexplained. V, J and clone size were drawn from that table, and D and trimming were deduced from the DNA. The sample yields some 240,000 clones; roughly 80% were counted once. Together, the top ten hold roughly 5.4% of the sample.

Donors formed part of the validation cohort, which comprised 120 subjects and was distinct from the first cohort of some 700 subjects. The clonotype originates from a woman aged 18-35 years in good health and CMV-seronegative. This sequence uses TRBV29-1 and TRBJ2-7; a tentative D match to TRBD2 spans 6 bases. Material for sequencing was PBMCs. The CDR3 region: CSAGVFHGDEQYF. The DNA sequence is TGCAGCGCGGGGGTCTTCCACGGGGACGAGCAGTACTTC.